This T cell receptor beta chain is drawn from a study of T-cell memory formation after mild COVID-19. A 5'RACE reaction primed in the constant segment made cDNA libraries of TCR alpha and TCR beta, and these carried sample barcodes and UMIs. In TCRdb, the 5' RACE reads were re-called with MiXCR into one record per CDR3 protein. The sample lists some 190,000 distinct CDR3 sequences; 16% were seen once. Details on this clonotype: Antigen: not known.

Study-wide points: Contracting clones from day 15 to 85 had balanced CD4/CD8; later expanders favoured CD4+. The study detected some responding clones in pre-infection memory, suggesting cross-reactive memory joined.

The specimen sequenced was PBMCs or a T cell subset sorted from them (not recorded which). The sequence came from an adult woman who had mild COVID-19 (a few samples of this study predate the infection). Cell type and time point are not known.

CDR3 DNA sequence: TGCAGTGCTAGAAAGGGGGGAGGCTACAATGAGCAGTTCTTC. Translating gives CSARKGGGYNEQFF. The chain joins TRBV20-1 to TRBJ2-1; perhaps D is TRBD1 or TRBD2 (6 bases each). Germline V gene sequence: CDR1 DFQATT, CDR2 SNEGSKA (reference sequence). The CDR3 is 14 residues long. Trimming stripped 2 bases from V and 3 bases from J, with 11 bases between.